The T cell receptor (beta chain) described here comes from a study of vaccination effects on CD4 cells after COVID-19. The study's findings and limits: Clones from infection and from vaccination both contracted markedly late after vaccination.

Comments on this clone: The antigen remains undetermined.

This CDR3 has 12 residues. Trimming took 5 bases from V and 6 from J, leaving 8 bases between them. Per the germline V gene, CDR1 is LNHDA and CDR2 is SQIVND (reference sequence). Before sequencing, viral peptide pools were used by the ViraFEST assay to expand antigen-specific CD4+ T cells. Culturing for more than 9 days preceded CD4+ T cell isolation. Each participant was administered two doses of either the BNT162b2 or the mRNA-1273 vaccine. The study found no prior SARS-CoV-2 infection in the vaccine recipients, who tested negative for nucleocapsid antibodies. On day 3 and again on day 7, half the medium was replaced with IL-2 medium. Using immunoSEQ multiplex PCR, the repertoire was profiled, and TCRdb retains in-frame clones only, with some absent. The sample carries tens of thousands of clones, 74% recorded once.

This rearrangement joins TRBV19 to TRBJ2-1; D is undetermined. This receptor was obtained from a human donor who received a COVID-19 vaccine. The sequencing here drew on CD4+ T cells from PBMCs cultured with HCoV-229E spike peptides, taken after COVID-19 vaccination. The CDR3 region is CASSFRSNEQFF. CDR3 coding DNA: TGTGCCAGTAGTTTTCGGAGCAATGAGCAGTTCTTC.